This is a list of T cell receptor beta chains from one sample in a study of shared clonotypes between healthy human individuals. TCRdb keeps only in-frame clones here, not all; method: immunoSEQ multiplex PCR. The sample yields a few million clones, 85% to 95% seen once. The sequenced material came from naive CD4+ T cells from PBMCs. Receptors were obtained from a man younger than 30 in good health. Some clones in this sample may be carry-over from other donors' samples. CDR3s leave out the opening cysteine and the closing phenylalanine or tryptophan. D genes are given only for firm matches.

TRBV11-2	NA	TRBJ2-1	ASSVSALTYNEQF
TRBV5-1	TRBD2	TRBJ2-3	ASSPGTSGRASDTQY
TRBV5-4	TRBD2	TRBJ2-5	ASSLRTSGNPAAETQY
TRBV4-2	NA	TRBJ2-7	ASSQQDSSYEQY
TRBV28	TRBD1	TRBJ1-2	ASSSTGGNYGYT
TRBV2	NA	TRBJ2-7	ASSRGRGAYEQY
TRBV28	TRBD2	TRBJ2-7	ASTSGRAYEQY
TRBV7-2	TRBD2	TRBJ2-7	ASSFYGGRYEQY
TRBV11-2	NA	TRBJ1-3	ASSPIRNTIY
TRBV11-2	NA	TRBJ2-2	ASSPIQGGELF
TRBV9	NA	TRBJ2-1	ASSVVSGEQF
TRBV11-2	NA	TRBJ1-1	ASSLGYSMNTEAF
TRBV11-3	TRBD1	TRBJ1-1	ASSNGQGNTEAF
TRBV5-1	TRBD1	TRBJ1-3	ASSLLGTASGNTIY
TRBV30	TRBD1	TRBJ1-1	AWETDRAGTEAF